This TCR beta chain emerged from a study of CD8 T cells in Susac syndrome. Reverse transcription used about 0.45 to 1 ug RNA and random hexamers. TCRdb used MiXCR to reprocess the immunoSEQ multiplex PCR reads, holding one entry per CDR3 protein. The sample includes fewer than 350,000 distinct CDR3 sequences, about 90% of them seen just once. This clonotype showed up just once. With V trimmed by 0 bases and J by 2 bases, 3 bases remained unmatched. CDR1 is LGHDT and CDR2 is YNNKEL in the germline V gene (reference sequence). The CDR3 has 15 residues. The sequencing sample was made of CD4+ T cells from PBMCs. This chain joins TRBV3-1 and TRBJ1-1, with 7 nucleotides matching TRBD1. The origin of this receptor is a human donor with multiple sclerosis. The CDR3 loop reads CASSQDRGSNTEAFF. Here the CDR3 DNA reads TGTGCCAGCAGCCAAGACAGGGGGTCTAACACTGAAGCTTTCTTT.